Below are 12 T cell receptor beta chains sequenced from a single sample in a study of OX40 agonist ivuxolimab in advanced cancers. Sequenced by immunoSEQ multiplex PCR; TCRdb stores in-frame clones only, minus some. This sample has roughly 40,000 clones; 92% occur once, and the top ten carry 13% to 15%. Sequencing was performed on CD4+ or CD8+ T cells sorted from blood, taken in a trial of the OX40 agonist ivuxolimab. These receptors were taken from an adult with an advanced solid tumor such as melanoma, head and neck, liver or kidney cancer.

V and J are TRBV7-9 and TRBJ2-2; no firm D call. The V and J ends lost 5 bases and 6 bases respectively, with 10 bases between them. The CDR3 totals 13 residues. The V gene's germline CDR1 is SEHNR and CDR2 FQNEAQ (reference sequence). CDR3 protein: CASSPTPPGELFF. The CDR3 nucleotides are TGTGCCAGCAGCCCCACACCCCCCGGGGAGCTGTTTTTT.

V and J are TRBV7-8 and TRBJ2-3; 9 bases are shared with TRBD2. The CDR3 is made up of 15 amino acids. V lost 5 bases to trimming and J lost 4 bases; unmatched junction nucleotides: 7. Looked up from germline, CDR1 is SGHVS and CDR2 is FQNEAQ. The CDR3 bases are TGTGCCAGCAGCGGGGCGGGAGGGCCCGCAGATACGCAGTATTTT. Translated, it gives CASSGAGGPADTQYF.

The V gene is TRBV11-2, the J gene TRBJ2-1; D uncertain. Trimming took off 5 bases at V and 6 bases at J, with 11 bases between the two ends. The length of the CDR3 is 13 residues. The V gene's germline CDR1 is SGHAT and CDR2 FQNNGV. The CDR3 loop reads CASSLGFFNEQFF. The CDR3 bases are TGTGCCAGCAGCCTCGGGTTTTTCAATGAGCAGTTCTTC.

The CDR3 DNA follows: TGTGCCAGCAGCCAAGATTTGGCCTGGACCCAGTACTTC. Translation gives CASSQDLAWTQYF. V gene TRBV4-2 combines with J gene TRBJ2-5, with no clear D. Germline assignment: CDR1 LGHNA and CDR2 YNFKEQ. The CDR3 sequence is 13 residues long. V gave up 0 bases and J gave up 7 bases, with 9 bases separating them.

The chain couples TRBV19 to TRBJ1-5; D unclear. Germline V gene sequence: CDR1 LNHDA, CDR2 SQIVND (reference sequence). V shed 3 bases and J shed 3 bases, with 6 bases lying between them. The CDR3 is 13 residues long. CDR3 coding DNA: TGTGCCAGTAGTATGGGTACCAATCAGCCCCAGCATTTT. This codes for CASSMGTNQPQHF.

V gene TRBV7-9 combines with J gene TRBJ2-5; 9 bases match TRBD2. Germline CDR1 reads SEHNR; CDR2 reads FQNEAQ (reference sequence). This CDR3 contains 17 residues. J gave up 2 bases and V 2 bases, and 9 bases lay outside the gene matches. The CDR3 DNA follows: TGTGCCAGCAGCTTACGGGGTGCCGCGGGAGGGCAAGAGACCCAGTACTTC. Translation gives CASSLRGAAGGQETQYF. Using reference TRBV7-9 and TRBJ2-5 for the parts outside the CDR3, the full variable domain is DTGVSQNPRHKITKRGQNVTFRCDPISEHNRLYWYRQTLGQGPEFLTYFQNEAQLEKSRLLSDRFSAERPKGSFSTLEIQRTEQGDSAMYLCASSLRGAAGGQETQYFGPGTRLLVL.

The chain combines TRBV2 with TRBJ2-7; D assignment may be TRBD1 or TRBD2 (5 bases each). This CDR3 comprises 14 residues. The V and J ends lost 4 bases and 1 base respectively, with 11 bases between them. Germline V gives CDR1 SNHLY, CDR2 FYNNEI. Here the CDR3 DNA reads TGTGCCAGCAGTGGAGAGGGGCTTTCCTACGAGCAGTACTTC. Its translation is CASSGEGLSYEQYF.

The chain combines TRBV27 with TRBJ1-2; TRBD1 matches at 8 bases. The germline V gene has CDR1 MNHEY and CDR2 SMNVEV (reference sequence). The CDR3 spans 14 residues. Unmatched junction bases numbered 4, after V lost 4 bases and J lost 3 bases. CDR3 DNA: TGTGCCAGCAGTTCCCCGACAGGGGACTATGGCTACACCTTC. Protein sequence: CASSSPTGDYGYTF.

The gene calls are TRBV4-1 and TRBJ2-4; a possible D gene is TRBD2 (7 bases). Trimming took 0 bases from V and 8 from J, leaving 14 bases between them. The CDR3 spans 15 residues. The V gene's germline CDR1 is MGHRA and CDR2 YSYEKL. Here the CDR3 DNA reads TGCGCCAGCAGCCAAGAGACGCGGGGGCCGGACATTCAGTACTTC. Translated: CASSQETRGPDIQYF.

The chain employs TRBV6-6 and TRBJ2-2; D call uncertain. CDR3 size: 14 residues. Trimming removed 0 bases at V and 4 bases at J, with 6 bases between. Germline V CDR1 and CDR2: MNHNY, SVGAGI (reference sequence). The CDR3 nucleotides are TGTGCCAGCAGTTACTCGGGTTCCACCGGGGAGCTGTTTTTT. It yields the protein CASSYSGSTGELFF.

This chain uses TRBV2 with TRBJ1-2; D perhaps matches TRBD1 (6 bases). Germline V gene lookup returns CDR1 SNHLY and CDR2 FYNNEI. The length of the CDR3 is 12 residues. V was trimmed by 6 bases and J by 7 bases, leaving 12 bases between them. CDR3: CASSTGKSGYTF. Here the CDR3 DNA reads TGTGCCAGCAGCACAGGGAAAAGTGGCTACACCTTC.

The rearrangement uses TRBV19 and TRBJ2-5; 10 bases fit TRBD2. This CDR3 is 16 amino acids long. Looked up from germline, CDR1 is LNHDA and CDR2 is SQIVND (reference sequence). With 5 bases clipped from V and 5 bases from J, the junction kept 11 bases outside the gene matches. CDR3 sequence reads: CASSSIAGGLGETQYF. The CDR3 DNA sequence: TGTGCCAGTAGTTCCATAGCGGGAGGACTGGGGGAGACCCAGTACTTC.